This note documents a single T cell receptor beta chain sequence. There are many counts of this clonotype. Its cognate antigen has yet to be identified. Nothing much larger sits one base from this clone, and base qualities are not available. The record originates from a study of response to subunit inactivated influenza vaccine (dated by TCRdb to the late 2010s). About the investigation overall: The study used deep quantitative T cell receptor repertoire profiling to track responses to a trivalent subunit inactivated influenza vaccine. The study at large found these results: It was suggested by the authors that each seasonal influenza vaccination may recruit only a limited number of new T cells.

The library relied on RT-PCR. For sequencing, an Illumina HiSeq 2500 was employed. TCRdb passed the public sequencing reads through fastp at Q25 and MiXCR, retaining productive beta sequences. Rows matching on CDR3 protein sequence are summarized as one entry with the most common DNA and genes. This sample holds about 540,000 distinct CDR3 sequences; under 25% were observed only once. The top ten constitute roughly 2.8% of the sample. V was cut back by 5 bases and J by 1 base, leaving a gap of 11 bases between them. Reading the germline V gene gives CDR1 SGHDN and CDR2 FVKESK. There are 14 amino acids in the CDR3, from cysteine to phenylalanine inclusive. The only DNA kept is the CDR3, 42 bases in frame from the first base. These data were also reused for a study on T cells expressing NK-cell markers. According to the second study: 5'RACE template switching, by which a universal primer site and unique molecular identifiers were added, was used to make TCR beta cDNA libraries. Three sorted T-cell subsets (CD3+CD56+NKG2C+, CD3+CD56+NKG2C- and CD3+CD56-NKG2C+) from seven to nine donors had their TCR beta-chain repertoires profiled. Most of the eight sequenced donors were HCMV-seropositive and one was HCMV-seronegative. In several experiments an anti-gammadeltaTCR antibody was added to restrict sorting to alphabetaTCR-expressing T cells. In several donors, the dominant CD3+CD56+NKG2C+ clonotypes were found to rank among the top 10 CD8+ clonotypes and to make up about 1.0-7.5% of CD8+ T cells. Those dominant clonotypes were again the most abundant among CD3+CD56-NKG2C+ cells in a handful of donors, at roughly 25-60.1%. Whether the expanded NKG2C-expressing T cell clones were specific for HCMV antigens was left unclear. Randomly selected healthy volunteers, three men and five women, were used as the eight sequenced donors. HCMV serostatus was determined by detecting HCMV-specific IgG in serum with a commercial ELISA kit. Ficoll density gradient centrifugation was used to isolate peripheral blood mononuclear cells from blood. CD4+ and CD8+ T cells were isolated from PBMC by magnetic immunoseparation with Miltenyi isolation kits. cDNA synthesis was primed from the TCR beta constant segment, followed by two successive PCR amplification steps. Libraries were sequenced as 2 x 150 bp reads on Illumina HiSeq 2000/2500, MiSeq or NextSeq. Reads were demultiplexed and grouped by UMI with MIGEC, and clonotypes were assembled and quantified with MiTCR. To exclude erroneous sequences, only TCR cDNA sequences supported by at least two reads were retained. The tcR package was used for downstream repertoire analysis, and clonotypes were matched across fractions by CDR3 nucleotide sequence plus V segment. VDJmatch was used to annotate antigen specificity against VDJdb, with one amino acid substitution allowed in CDR3.

The chain employs TRBV14 and TRBJ1-1; there is no confident call for the D gene. The sequencing used CD4+ T cells sorted from PBMCs, collected 11 to 12 days after vaccination. This clonotype was sampled from a middle-aged man who received an inactivated influenza vaccine. Donor details come from another sample of the same person, matched by shared clones. The CDR3 sequence is CASSEPGWNTEAFF. The DNA sequence is given as TGTGCCAGCAGCGAACCCGGGTGGAACACTGAAGCTTTCTTT.